This T cell receptor (beta chain) is from a study of CD8+ T cells in alopecia areata. Researchers picked out CD4+ and CD8+ T cells from PBMCs by sorting. About this clone itself: As yet, its antigen is unknown.

In each case, RNA was isolated and then reverse transcribed into cDNA as the sequencing template. Data came from immunoSEQ multiplex PCR; TCRdb stores just in-frame clones and leaves some out. The repertoire includes around 190,000 clones, roughly 56% of them detected once, and nearly 5% sits in the top ten. The germline V gene has CDR1 GTSNPN and CDR2 SVGIG (reference sequence). CDR3 size: 15 residues. Trimming removed 0 bases from V and 4 bases from J, with 14 bases in between. The study, taken as a whole, reports: In lesional scalp, particularly from alopecia totalis/universalis, clonality was higher than in normal scalp. Whereas mice showed it more clearly, TCR sharing across patients was murkier, possibly because of HLA.

The sequence was obtained from a human donor in good health. J is TRBJ2-3 and V is TRBV30, with D possibly TRBD2 on 6 matching bases. Sequencing was performed on CD8+ T cells sorted from blood. CDR3 region: CAWSVVEGFADTQYF. The CDR3 region has the DNA TGTGCCTGGAGTGTAGTGGAGGGTTTTGCAGATACGCAGTATTTT.